A single sample is the source of the 31 T cell receptor beta chains below, sequenced in a study of CD8+CD57+ T cells in acquired aplastic anemia. Profiles of TCR beta VDJ and CDR3 were generated from a genomic DNA template. TCRdb re-called the reads through MiXCR, storing one row per CDR3 protein. The table lists 200,000 to 300,000 distinct CDR3 sequences, 82% of them singletons. Patients included in sequencing had previously demonstrated CD8+CD57+ cell expansion by flow cytometry. Sequenced input: sorted CD4+, CD8+, or CD8+CD57+ T cells (not recorded which) from PBMCs. Receptors originate from a human donor with aplastic anemia.

The chain is built from TRBV9 and TRBJ2-1; a possible D gene is TRBD2 (6 bases). V was trimmed by 3 bases and J by 7 bases, leaving 20 bases between them. CDR1 is SGDLS and CDR2 is YYNGEE in the germline V gene. The CDR3 sequence is 16 residues long. CDR3 residues: CASSGGESQGGNEQFF. CDR3 coding DNA: TGTGCCAGCAGCGGGGGGGAAAGCCAGGGAGGAAATGAGCAGTTCTTC.

On this clonotype: Mismatch with germline at one junction end may stem from a read error. J is TRBJ2-3 and V is TRBV9; no clear D gene. The germline gives CDR1 SGDLS, CDR2 YYNGEE. CDR3 size: 14 residues. CDR3 in amino acids: CASSVGSDTHNHDF. The DNA of the CDR3 is TGTGCCAGCAGCGTAGGGTCAGATACGCATAATCATGATTTT.

The rearrangement joins TRBV7-9 to TRBJ2-5; either TRBD1 or TRBD2 may supply D (5 bases each). The germline V gene has CDR1 SEHNR and CDR2 FQNEAQ (reference sequence). The V end lost 3 bases, the J end lost 11 bases, and 22 bases lay between the germline ends. The CDR3 loop spans 15 amino acids. The CDR3 spells CASSFARGARENQYF. The DNA of the CDR3 is TGTGCCAGCAGCTTTGCCAGAGGGGCAAGGGAGAATCAGTACTTC.

A word on this clonotype: A junction boundary mismatches the germline segment, possibly from a read error. The CDR3 sequence is CTSSFHPDGTQPQHF. The CDR3 nucleotides read TGTACCAGCAGCTTTCATCCAGACGGGACTCAGCCCCAGCATTTT. The chain is built from TRBV7-8 and TRBJ1-5; tentatively, D is TRBD1 (5 bases). The CDR3 covers 15 residues. Per germline, CDR1 SGHVS and CDR2 FQNEAQ.

Turning to this clonotype: The junction does not match germline at one end; this may be a read error. V usage is TRBV9 and J usage is TRBJ1-2; D may be TRBD1 (6 bases). CDR1 and CDR2 (germline): SGDLS, YYNGEE. The CDR3 loop spans 13 amino acids. The CDR3 sequence: CASSQGLAGAYTF. The CDR3 DNA follows: TGCGCCAGCAGCCAAGGACTTGCAGGGGCCTACACGTTC.

This clonotype appeared once. The chain employs TRBV7-8 and TRBJ2-3; D not resolved. Trimming pared 3 bases from V and 12 bases from J, leaving 19 bases between. Germline lookup yields CDR1 SGHVS and CDR2 FQNEAQ. This CDR3 is built from 14 residues. The CDR3, as DNA: TGTGCCAGCAGCTTTCCGCGAGGTGGCACTGCCCAGTATTTT. Amino acids: CASSFPRGGTAQYF. The full variable domain, rest sourced from reference TRBV7-8 and TRBJ2-3, is GAGVSQSPRYKVAKRGQDVALRCDPISGHVSLFWYQQALGQGPEFLTYFQNEAQLDKSGLPSDRFFAERPEGSVSTLKIQRTQQEDSAVYLCASSFPRGGTAQYFGPGTRLTVL.

As regards this clonotype: A read error is likely, as this CDR3 ends without the conserved phenylalanine or tryptophan. The DNA is left out, because the CDR3 cannot be placed on it with certainty; the CDR3 is given as TCRdb lists it. The chain is built from TRBV2 and TRBJ2-7; the listed D gene, TRBD2, was not tested against the DNA. From germline, CDR1 is SNHLY and CDR2 FYNNEI. The CDR3 contains 13 residues when both ends are counted. The CDR3 sequence: CASSPSDSYAFDL.

The rearrangement links TRBV24-1 to TRBJ2-7; the D is unclear. V was shortened by 5 bases and J by 7 bases, with 11 bases between the two germline ends. Germline lookup yields CDR1 KGHDR and CDR2 SFDVKD. The CDR3 sequence is 12 residues long. The CDR3 reads CATSGATNEQYV. CDR3 DNA: TGTGCCACCAGTGGGGCAACCAATGAGCAGTACGTC.

Regarding this clonotype: One end of the junction varies from germline; a read error may be responsible. V usage is TRBV7-9 and J usage is TRBJ1-1; D remains unclear. Per the germline V gene, CDR1 is SEHNR and CDR2 is FQNEAQ (reference sequence). This CDR3 spans 14 amino acids. The CDR3 bases are TGTGCCAGCAGCATACCGGGAGGGAACGATGAGGCTTATTTT. Its protein is CASSIPGGNDEAYF.

J is TRBJ2-7 and V is TRBV20-1; the match to TRBD1 covers 10 bases. The CDR3 is 14 amino acids. Germline CDR1 and CDR2: DFQATT and SNEGSKA (reference sequence). Trimming cost V 0 bases and J 5 bases; bases outside gene matches: 4. CDR3 protein: CSARETGGINEQYF. CDR3 nucleotide sequence: TGCAGTGCTAGAGAGACAGGGGGCATCAACGAGCAGTACTTC.

With regard to this clonotype: A junction boundary mismatches the germline segment, possibly from a read error. The DNA of the CDR3 is TGTGCCAGCAGTTCCGGCGGGGCTTGGGGAGAGAACCAGTTT. Residues: CASSSGGAWGENQF. The chain combines TRBV7-3 with TRBJ2-3, with TRBD2 as a possible D gene (6 bases). CDR3 length equals 14 residues. The germline V gene encodes CDR1 SGHTA and CDR2 FQGTGA.

The chain combines TRBV11-3 with TRBJ2-5; no reliable D call. Trimming took off 5 bases at V and 1 base at J, with 11 bases between the two ends. The CDR3 contains 14 residues. Germline CDR1 reads SGHNT; CDR2 reads YENEEA. The CDR3 region has the DNA TGTGCCAGCAGCATGACTTGCGGCCAAGAGACCCAGTACTTC. Translating it yields CASSMTCGQETQYF.

Concerning this clonotype itself: It is likely a read error, because the conserved phenylalanine at the end of the CDR3 is missing. The limits of the CDR3 on the DNA are not certain, so only TCRdb's listed CDR3 is given. V and J are TRBV9 and TRBJ2-3; no DNA check was done on the table's D call, TRBD1. CDR1 SGDLS and CDR2 YYNGEE come from the germline V gene. With termini counted, the CDR3 has 12 amino acids. CDR3 sequence reads: CASSDPDRDPNT.

The chain is built from TRBV15 and TRBJ2-3, with D perhaps TRBD1 or TRBD2 (5 bases each). TRBJ2-7 matches the DNA end more closely, so the J call is doubtful. The CDR3 loop spans 14 amino acids. Germline V gene lookup returns CDR1 LNHNV and CDR2 YYDKDF (reference sequence). CDR3 nucleotide sequence: TGTGCCACCAGCGGACGGGGCCAGTGCTGTGAGCAGTACTTC. Translated, it gives CATSGRGQCCEQYF.

CDR3 DNA sequence: TGTGCCAGCAGCCAGGGCGGGGGAAACGGTCACGATGAGCAGTTCTTC. Translating it yields CASSQGGGNGHDEQFF. The V and J genes are TRBV16 and TRBJ2-1; 7 positions agree with TRBD2. The CDR3 sequence is 16 residues long. Germline loops: CDR1 KGHSY, CDR2 FQNENV. J gave up 8 bases and V 3 bases, and 13 bases lay outside the gene matches. The full variable domain, in which reference TRBV16 and TRBJ2-1 provide the parts outside the CDR3, is GEEVAQTPKHLVRGEGQKAKLYCAPIKGHSYVFWYQQVLKNEFKFLISFQNENVFDETGMPKERFSAKCLPNSPCSLEIQATKLEDSAVYFCASSQGGGNGHDEQFFGPGTRLTVL.

This rearrangement joins TRBV7-2 to TRBJ2-1; TRBD2 might be the D (7 bases). The CDR3 extends over 16 amino acids. The germline gives CDR1 SGHTA, CDR2 FQGNSA. V was pared by 5 bases and J by 12 bases, with 26 bases between. DNA for the CDR3: TGTGCCAGCAGCCTAGAAAAGGATGGGGGGGCCGCGGTGCAGTTCTTC. Amino acid sequence: CASSLEKDGGAAVQFF.

The chain is built from TRBV7-9 and TRBJ2-5; D perhaps matches TRBD1 (5 bases). V was cut by 5 bases and J by 7 bases, with 17 bases left in between. Germline V lookup: CDR1 SEHNR, CDR2 FQNEAQ (reference sequence). The CDR3 has 14 residues. For the CDR3, the DNA is TGTGCCAGCAGCAGGGGCTCCAGCCAGGGGACCCAGTACTTC. Its translation: CASSRGSSQGTQYF.

Concerning this clonotype: In this CDR3 the conserved last residue, phenylalanine or tryptophan, is missing, so a read error is likely. No DNA is shown, since the ends of the CDR3 on it are uncertain; the CDR3 is the one TCRdb lists. This chain links TRBV7-8 with TRBJ1-5. The CDR3 adds up to 13 amino acids, both ends counted. Germline CDR1 and CDR2: SGHVS and FQNEAQ. The CDR3 loop is CASSGGSDKQQFG.

This clonotype was counted a few times. The chain joins TRBV11-1 to TRBJ2-5; 9 bases are a match to TRBD2. The CDR3 covers 15 residues. CDR1 and CDR2 (germline): SGHAT, FQDESV (reference sequence). The V and J ends lost 1 base and 7 bases, in that order; junction bases with no gene match: 7. The CDR3 nucleotides read TGTGCCAGCAGCTTAGGTGCGGGGGGGCGGGTGACCCAGTACTTC. It is translated as CASSLGAGGRVTQYF.

The chain couples TRBV7-9 to TRBJ2-7, with 9 bases fitting TRBD2. The CDR3 extends over 15 amino acids. CDR1 and CDR2 from the germline V gene are SEHNR and FQNEAQ (reference sequence). V lost 3 bases, J lost 11 bases, and 14 bases stayed unmatched. Here the CDR3 reads CASSFQGSGGSDEYV. In DNA, the CDR3 is TGTGCCAGCAGCTTTCAAGGAAGCGGGGGGAGCGATGAGTACGTC.

Details on this clonotype: Because the CDR3's place on the DNA is in doubt, the DNA is left out and the CDR3 is given as listed by TCRdb. The chain couples TRBV7-8 to TRBJ2-5; the D call of TRBD1 is as the table states it, not checked on the DNA. In germline, CDR1 is SGHVS, CDR2 FQNEAQ. The CDR3 is 16 residues long, counting both termini. The CDR3 protein is CASSLAGGPGTQYFVF.

The chain is built from TRBV9 and TRBJ1-5; 9 bases match TRBD1. Germline values: CDR1 SGDLS, CDR2 YYNGEE. With V trimmed by 4 bases and J by 16 bases, 15 bases remained unmatched. The length of the CDR3 is 14 residues. The CDR3 region has the DNA TGTGCCAGCAGCCTCTCCGGGACAGGGTTTGAAAAACATTTT. It specifies CASSLSGTGFEKHF.

As to this clonotype: Since the CDR3 does not end with the conserved phenylalanine or tryptophan, this likely comes from a read error. The DNA is left out, because the CDR3 cannot be placed on it with certainty; the CDR3 is given as TCRdb lists it. This chain uses TRBV7-8 with TRBJ2-7; the tabulated D call, TRBD2, remains unverified against the DNA. Germline CDR1 is SGHVS and CDR2 is FQNEAQ. Ends included, the CDR3 has 12 residues. The CDR3: CASSLDGGPEYD.

The V and J genes are TRBV7-2 and TRBJ2-1, with D perhaps matching TRBD2 (5 bases). V shed 3 bases and J shed 10 bases, with 22 bases lying between them. The V gene's germline CDR1 is SGHTA and CDR2 FQGNSA. CDR3 length: 16 amino acids. CDR3 residues: CASSFPRSGETEEQFF. DNA of the CDR3: TGTGCCAGCAGCTTTCCGAGAAGCGGCGAGACCGAGGAGCAGTTCTTC. Variable domain in full (rest from reference TRBV7-2 and TRBJ2-1): GAGVSQSPSNKVTEKGKDVELRCDPISGHTALYWYRQSLGQGLEFLIYFQGNSAPDKSGLPSDRFSAERTGGSVSTLTIQRTQQEDSAVYLCASSFPRSGETEEQFFGPGTRLTVL.

This clonotype was observed at least ten times. This chain connects TRBV9 to TRBJ2-3, with a weak D call TRBD2 (5 bases). The CDR3 spans 17 residues. Trimming left V 4 bases short and J 2 bases short, with 20 bases between. The germline CDR1 and CDR2 sequences are SGDLS and YYNGEE. CDR3 in DNA: TGTGCCAGCAGCCCCCGCCAAGCGGTAGCTACCACAGATACGCAGTATTTT. Amino acids: CASSPRQAVATTDTQYF.

The chain is built from TRBV25-1 and TRBJ1-2; D might be TRBD1 (5 bases). Trimming cost V 3 bases and J 2 bases, with 10 bases left between them. This CDR3 has 14 amino acids. Germline-derived CDR1 and CDR2 are MGHDK and SYGVNS. CDR3 region: CASSDPGRNYGYTF. DNA of the CDR3: TGTGCCAGCAGTGACCCAGGGAGGAACTATGGCTACACCTTC.

About this clonotype: Sequence at one end of the junction differs from germline and may be a read error. The chain employs TRBV7-9 and TRBJ1-5, with D possibly TRBD1 on 5 matching bases. The CDR3 runs to 14 residues. Germline assignment: CDR1 SEHNR and CDR2 FQNEAQ (reference sequence). The CDR3: CASSEDYTGQTQHF. For the CDR3, the DNA is TGTGCCAGCAGTGAAGATTATACAGGTCAGACCCAACATTTT.

With respect to this clonotype: No DNA is shown, since the ends of the CDR3 on it are uncertain; the CDR3 is the one TCRdb lists. The V gene is TRBV7-4, the J gene TRBJ1-2; the D call TRBD1 from the table was never checked on the DNA. The CDR3 has 16 amino acids, counting both end residues. CDR1 is SGHVT, CDR2 SQSDAQ, per germline. The CDR3 reads CASSVLGGLAQAPYTF.

V is TRBV7-4 and J is TRBJ2-7; 12 bases map to TRBD2. CDR1 is SGHVT and CDR2 is SQSDAQ in the germline V gene. The CDR3 totals 22 residues. V lost 6 bases and J lost 1; bases outside the gene matches: 25. DNA of the CDR3: TGTGCCAGCAGTGAAGCGCTCAAGCCAAGCACTAGCGGGGGGCGCCCTTCCTACGAGCAGTACTTC. Translation: CASSEALKPSTSGGRPSYEQYF.

This chain links TRBV11-3 with TRBJ2-7; 7 bases match TRBD1. Germline assignment: CDR1 SGHNT and CDR2 YENEEA. CDR3 length equals 16 residues. V dropped 0 bases and J dropped 6; count of bases not matched to a gene: 11. CDR3 DNA sequence: TGTGCCAGCAGCTTAGATCTGACAGGGAACCTGGCCGAGCAGTACGTC. Translation gives CASSLDLTGNLAEQYV.

The V call is TRBV20-1, the J call TRBJ2-1; D is perhaps TRBD1 or TRBD2 (5 bases each). From germline, CDR1 is DFQATT and CDR2 SNEGSKA (reference sequence). CDR3 size: 14 residues. Between the trimmed V and J ends, which lost 8 bases and 8 bases, there was a span of 22 bases. This chain's CDR3 is CSSGPYNPYYEQFF. The CDR3 DNA sequence: TGCAGTTCGGGACCCTACAACCCTTACTATGAGCAGTTCTTC.